The sequence of this T cell receptor (beta chain) was determined in a study of neoadjuvant anti-PD-1 for oral cavity cancer. In the study overall: Patients mostly received three to four biweekly nivolumab doses at 3 mg/kg before surgery. Patients without progression got a fourth dose around day 43.

Concerning this clone itself: The antigen is undetermined.

Unmatched junction bases numbered 3, after V lost 5 bases and J lost 7 bases. This CDR3 is built from 12 residues. Germline CDR1 MNHNS, CDR2 SASEGT. Repertoires were generated with immunoSEQ multiplex PCR, while TCRdb's copy carries only in-frame clones and drops some. Among more than 25,000 clones, roughly 79% were seen once, and the ten largest hold around 3.7%. Time point specified: after neoadjuvant nivolumab, at surgical resection. Cohort: HPV-negative, locally advanced oral cavity squamous cell carcinoma patients. Overall study results and limits: Non-responders to neoadjuvant nivolumab had significantly more clonal PBMC T cells than responders.

The sequence came from a person aged 35 to 85 with oral cavity squamous cell carcinoma. The sequencing used PBMCs, collected after nivolumab (anti-PD-1) treatment. The chain joins TRBV6-1 to TRBJ1-2; TRBD1 aligns across 8 bases. The DNA of the CDR3 is TGTGCCAGCAGTCAGGGGGCGCGTGGCTACACCTTC. Amino acid sequence: CASSQGARGYTF.